A selection of T cell receptor beta chains follows, all from one sample in a study of cytomegalovirus exposure and HLA in healthy donors. Sequencing used immunoSEQ multiplex PCR; TCRdb keeps in-frame clones, though not all of them. The repertoire holds 90,000 or so clones, approximately 80% seen once, with over 20% in the top ten. Sequencing used PBMCs. The receptors here all came from a woman aged 50 to 60 in good health and CMV-seropositive. The CDR3 runs from the conserved cysteine through the conserved F or W. The D gene is left open where the match is weak. Size is stated for part of the rows, as once, few or many counts, or as a class when the clone is expanded.

j_call d_call v_call clone_size cdr3_nt cdr3_aa
TRBJ1-1 . TRBV6-6 . TGTGCCAGCAGTGTGAAACAGGGTTCTGAAGCTTTCTTT CASSVKQGSEAFF
TRBJ1-1 . TRBV18 . TGTGCCAGCTCACCAGATCATTTGGGGGGCACTGAAGCTTTCTTT CASSPDHLGGTEAFF
TRBJ1-4 . TRBV7-9 once TGTGCCAGCAGCTTAGCGCCCAGGGGTGAAAAACTGTTTTTT CASSLAPRGEKLFF
TRBJ1-3 . TRBV2 medium-sized TGTGCCAGCGAACTTGGAAACACCATATATTTT CASELGNTIYF
TRBJ1-4 . TRBV29-1 . TGCAGCGTTGAAGGGGGGCAGGGTGAAAAACTGTTTTTT CSVEGGQGEKLFF
TRBJ1-2 . TRBV18 . TGTGCCAGCTCACCACTGGCGGATTATGGCTACACCTTC CASSPLADYGYTF
TRBJ1-2 TRBD1 TRBV5-1 . TGCGCCAGCAGCCTCGGACAGGGGGGGACCTATGGCTACACCTTC CASSLGQGGTYGYTF
TRBJ1-2 . TRBV4-1 . TGCGCCAGCAGCCAAGATGATTGGCAGGTTATTAATGGCTACACCTTC CASSQDDWQVINGYTF
TRBJ2-2 TRBD2 TRBV13 few TGTGCCAGCAGCTTAGCGGGGGGAAGAACCGGGGAGCTGTTTTTT CASSLAGGRTGELFF
TRBJ2-1 . TRBV12-5 . TGTGCTAGTGGTCCAGGGACTTCAAGCTCCTACAATGAGCAGTTCTTC CASGPGTSSSYNEQFF
TRBJ2-7 . TRBV11-2 . TGTGCCAGCAGCTTAGGGATGGGGAGCTCCTACGAGCAGTACTTC CASSLGMGSSYEQYF
TRBJ1-1 TRBD1 TRBV2 . TGTGCCAGCAGTGAACAAGGGACAGCGAACACTGAAGCTTTCTTT CASSEQGTANTEAFF
TRBJ1-2 . TRBV19 . TGTGCCAGTCTTGGAGATAACTATGGCTACACCTTC CASLGDNYGYTF
TRBJ2-3 . TRBV7-3 . TGTGCCAGCAGCTTAGGCACAACCCGAGGAGATACGCAGTATTTT CASSLGTTRGDTQYF
TRBJ1-2 TRBD1 TRBV13 . TGTGCCAGCAGCTCTAAAAACCGGGACAGCCGATATTATGGCTACACCTTC CASSSKNRDSRYYGYTF
TRBJ2-7 . TRBV6-1 . TGTGCCAGCACCACCCGGGACTCCATTTCCTACGAGCAGTACTTC CASTTRDSISYEQYF
TRBJ2-1 TRBD1 TRBV2 . TGTGCCAGCAGAGGGACAGGGGGCAATGAGCAGTTCTTC CASRGTGGNEQFF
TRBJ2-1 . TRBV6-5 few TGTGCCAGCAGTGGAAGTGGGAGCTCCTACAATGAGCAGTTCTTC CASSGSGSSYNEQFF
TRBJ2-1 . TRBV11-3 . TGTGCCAGCAGCTCTAGGGGCAATGAGCAGTTCTTC CASSSRGNEQFF
TRBJ1-4 . TRBV10-3 . TGTGCCATCAGTGAGAGGGGTCGGGAAAAACTGTTTTTT CAISERGREKLFF
TRBJ1-1 TRBD1 TRBV19 . TGTGCCAGTAGTATGGGACAGGGGAACACTGAAGCTTTCTTT CASSMGQGNTEAFF
TRBJ1-5 . TRBV18 . TGTGCCAGCTCATCGCAGGGGCCCAATCAGCCCCAGCATTTT CASSSQGPNQPQHF
TRBJ2-1 . TRBV28 . TGTGCCAGCATCGGTGCGGGTCCACGCCTCAATGAGCAGTTCTTC CASIGAGPRLNEQFF
TRBJ2-1 . TRBV13 . TGTGCCAGTCGAAAGTACGGGACACTCTACAATGAGCAGTTCTTC CASRKYGTLYNEQFF
TRBJ1-2 TRBD1 TRBV29-1 . TGCAGCGTTGAAGGTGCAGGGGGGAGAGGCTACACCTTC CSVEGAGGRGYTF
TRBJ2-1 TRBD1 TRBV30 . TGTGCCTGGAGTTCGACAGGGGGGGACGAGCAGTTCTTC CAWSSTGGDEQFF
TRBJ1-1 . TRBV5-1 . TGCGCCAGCAGCTTGGTGACGGGGGTGAACACTGAAGCTTTCTTT CASSLVTGVNTEAFF
TRBJ2-7 TRBD1 TRBV18 . TGTGCCAGCTCGGACAGGGGCGAGCAGTACTTC CASSDRGEQYF
TRBJ1-3 TRBD1 TRBV30 . TGTGCCTGGCTCGGGACAGGGGAAGTGTCCTCTGGAAACACCATATATTTT CAWLGTGEVSSGNTIYF
TRBJ2-7 TRBD2 TRBV11-2 . TGTGCCAGCAGCCACCTGGAAGCGGGGCTCACCTACGAGCAGTACTTC CASSHLEAGLTYEQYF
TRBJ2-1 . TRBV7-9 once TGTGCCAGCAGCCCCGCGGCGCGGGACTACAATGAGCAGTTCTTC CASSPAARDYNEQFF
TRBJ1-1 . TRBV25-1 . TGTGCCAGCAGTGGGGACGGGGGTGAAGGCACTGAAGCTTTCTTT CASSGDGGEGTEAFF
TRBJ1-1 . TRBV9 . TGTGCCAGCAGCGAGACGGGGGCTGAAGCTTTCTTT CASSETGAEAFF
TRBJ2-5 . TRBV6-5 once TGTGCCAGCAGTTACTCGAACAGAGAGACCCAGTACTTC CASSYSNRETQYF
TRBJ2-2 . TRBV5-8 . TGTGCCAGCAGCTCTCATGACGGGACCGGGGAGCTGTTTTTT CASSSHDGTGELFF
TRBJ1-2 . TRBV11-1 . TGTGCCAGCAGCTTAGCGGCCAGGCGAGCCCACTATGGCTACACCTTC CASSLAARRAHYGYTF
TRBJ2-1 TRBD2 TRBV10-1 . TGCGCCAGCAGTGAGTCGTGGACTAGCGGGGACAATGAGCAGTTCTTC CASSESWTSGDNEQFF
TRBJ2-3 . TRBV14 . TGTGCTTCTAGCTGGGGAGTGGGTACGCAGTATTTT CASSWGVGTQYF
TRBJ1-2 . TRBV2 . TGTGCCAGCAGGAGGACAGCTCCCGTACATGGCTACACCTTC CASRRTAPVHGYTF
TRBJ2-5 TRBD1 TRBV13 . TGTGCCAGCAGCGGGACAGGGAGAACCCTATCAACAAAACAAGAGACCCAGTACTTC CASSGTGRTLSTKQETQYF
TRBJ1-1 . TRBV5-1 . TGCGCCAGCAGCTTGGGGCCGATGAACACTGAAGCTTTCTTT CASSLGPMNTEAFF
TRBJ1-2 . TRBV7-2 . TGTGCCAGCAGCCAGGGGCCCCAGGTTTATGGCTACACCTTC CASSQGPQVYGYTF
TRBJ2-3 TRBD1 TRBV7-6 . TGTGCCAGCAGCTGGGGACAGGGGCGCACAGATACGCAGTATTTT CASSWGQGRTDTQYF
TRBJ2-7 . TRBV18 . TGTGCCAGCTCACCAGACAGGCGCACTCCCGAGCAGTACTTC CASSPDRRTPEQYF
TRBJ2-1 TRBD2 TRBV5-8 . TGTGCCAGCAGATTAGCGGGAGGGTCCTACAATGAGCAGTTCTTC CASRLAGGSYNEQFF
TRBJ2-1 TRBD1 TRBV5-4 . TGTGCCAGCAGCGCCCCCGGGACAGTATCCAATGAGCAGTTCTTC CASSAPGTVSNEQFF
TRBJ1-6 . TRBV30 . TGTGCCTGGAGTTTCGGGTCCTATAATTCACCCCTCCACTTT CAWSFGSYNSPLHF
TRBJ2-2 . TRBV27 . TGTGCCAGCAGTTTAACGGGGTACACCGGGGAGCTGTTTTTT CASSLTGYTGELFF
TRBJ1-2 TRBD1 TRBV9 . TGTGCCAGCAGCTTCGGACAGGGGTCCTATGGCTACACCTTC CASSFGQGSYGYTF